This TCR beta chain was captured in a study of T-cell memory formation after mild COVID-19. Germline CDR1 reads SQVTM; CDR2 reads ANQGSEA. Trimming left V 1 base short and J 8 bases short, with 11 bases between. The CDR3 loop spans 12 amino acids. Only a few counts were recorded for this clonotype. Its antigen remains unknown. With constant-segment primers, 5'RACE yielded cDNA libraries of TCR alpha and TCR beta that carried sample barcodes and UMIs. A single record per CDR3 protein comes from TCRdb applying MiXCR to the 5' RACE reads. The sample has about 540,000 distinct CDR3 sequences; 20% are singletons. Notes on the study in general: Pre-infection memory carried some responding clones, suggesting that cross-reactive memory joined. Those CD4+ clones that contracted were mainly in CM and EM (CD8+ ones in EMRA).

Specimen: PBMCs or a T cell subset sorted from them (not recorded which). The chain couples TRBV29-1 to TRBJ1-2; weak D call: TRBD1 (6 bases). This clonotype originated in an adult woman who had mild COVID-19 (a few samples of this study predate the infection). Cell type and time point are not known. The CDR3 spells CSVEGRGFGYTF. In DNA form, the CDR3 reads TGCAGCGTTGAAGGCAGGGGTTTCGGCTACACCTTC.